The clone carrying this T cell receptor beta chain was counted ten times or more. Its antigen is unknown. The data are from a study of spatial heterogeneity in lung cancer. Indicated time point: sample taken at primary tumor resection. No cells were sorted before sequencing. The whole RNA sequenced was extracted from tumor, nontumor lung or frozen PBMC. In the library, each TCR cDNA molecule bore its own unique molecular identifier. MiXCR was run by TCRdb on the 5' RACE reads, yielding one entry per CDR3 protein. The data contain about 36,000 distinct CDR3 sequences, less than 9.5% of them singletons. The study, taken as a whole, reports: Tumor TCRs that were ubiquitous and expanded showed up in blood more at resection than follow-up.

Trimming cost V 0 bases and J 2 bases, with 3 bases left between them. CDR1 and CDR2 from the germline V gene are SGHKS and YYEKEE (reference sequence). This CDR3 spans 13 amino acids. This chain uses TRBV5-5 with TRBJ2-1, with no clear D. Specimen: PBMCs, collected at surgery. This receptor was taken from a female donor with early-stage non-small cell lung cancer. The CDR3 DNA is TGTGCCAGCAGCTTGGAACCCTACAATGAGCAGTTCTTC. This translates into CASSLEPYNEQFF.